The 7 T cell receptor beta chains presented below share a single source sample, sequenced in a study of regulatory T cells in long-lasting Graves disease. Time point: persistent/refractory GD, antithyroid drugs over 5 years with positive TRAb. RNA isolated from PBMCs was used to make the TCR library. Both iRepertoire HTBI primers and Arm-PCR of CDR3 regions were used to build the TCR beta libraries. TCRdb reanalysed the multiplex PCR reads using MiXCR and keeps one entry per CDR3 protein. This sample has 310,000 or so distinct CDR3 sequences; 20% to 25% occur once, and the top ten carry roughly 50%. Specimen: peripheral blood mononuclear cells (PBMCs), collected when the disease was refractory, from a patient treated with antithyroid drugs. Receptor source: a female donor with Graves disease.

This clonotype was counted between two and nine times. The chain links TRBV6-1 to TRBJ2-7; no clear D gene. This CDR3 has 13 residues. CDR1 MNHNS and CDR2 SASEGT come from the germline V gene. Deletions cut 7 bases from V and 2 bases from J, with 12 bases between. The CDR3 nucleotides are TGTGCCAGCACAGCTTGGCAGCCCTACGAGCAGTACTTC. It translates to CASTAWQPYEQYF.

This clonotype appeared many times. This rearrangement joins TRBV9 to TRBJ1-6, with TRBD1 identical over 8 bases. CDR3 size: 14 residues. Germline V gene lookup returns CDR1 SGDLS and CDR2 YYNGEE. Losses at the gene ends were 3 bases for V and 10 bases for J; bases not matched to a gene: 6. The CDR3 loop is CASSEQGEASPLHF. The CDR3 DNA sequence: TGTGCCAGCAGCGAACAGGGGGAAGCATCACCCCTCCACTTT.

This clonotype was seen a handful of times. This rearrangement joins TRBV20-1 to TRBJ2-1; D may be TRBD2 (6 bases). There are 13 residues in the CDR3. Deletions cut 3 bases from V and 3 bases from J, with 9 bases between. Germline CDR1 is DFQATT and CDR2 is SNEGSKA (reference sequence). The CDR3 loop reads CSASGRDYNEQFF. CDR3 sequence (DNA): TGCAGTGCTAGTGGGCGGGACTACAATGAGCAGTTCTTC.

This clonotype was recorded a few times. The chain has TRBV2 and TRBJ2-1; 9 bases agree with TRBD2. J was trimmed by 4 bases and V by 6 bases; bases with no gene match: 10. The CDR3 length is 16 residues. The germline gives CDR1 SNHLY, CDR2 FYNNEI. The CDR3 coding sequence is TGTGCCAGCAGGGCCCCTTCTAGCGGGGTTTACAATGAGCAGTTCTTC. Translated: CASRAPSSGVYNEQFF.

This sequence joins TRBV20-1 and TRBJ1-3, with a weak D call TRBD1 (5 bases). Germline lookup yields CDR1 DFQATT and CDR2 SNEGSKA (reference sequence). The V and J ends lost 5 bases and 3 bases respectively, with 11 bases between them. There are 13 residues in the CDR3. The CDR3, as DNA: TGCAGTGCTTTGCCAGGGAATGGAAACACCATATATTTT. Protein sequence: CSALPGNGNTIYF.

The rearrangement links TRBV29-1 to TRBJ2-2; D is ambiguous. The CDR3 is made up of 16 amino acids. Germline V gene data show CDR1 as SQVTM and CDR2 as ANQGSEA. V lost 6 bases and J 0 bases, leaving 17 bases between the germline ends. The CDR3 loop is CSVRTPPSSNTGELFF. In DNA form, the CDR3 reads TGCAGCGTAAGGACGCCGCCCTCTTCGAACACCGGGGAGCTGTTTTTT.

This clonotype was counted many times. The rearrangement links TRBV28 to TRBJ2-7, with D uncertain. From germline, CDR1 is MDHEN and CDR2 SYDVKM. The CDR3 loop spans 14 amino acids. With 6 bases removed from V and 2 bases from J, the gap between germline ends came to 14 bases. DNA of the CDR3: TGTGCCAGCAGCTCAGTGAGGTTACCCTACGAGCAGTACTTC. Residues: CASSSVRLPYEQYF. The full variable domain, completed using reference TRBV28 and TRBJ2-7, is DVKVTQSSRYLVKRTGEKVFLECVQDMDHENMFWYRQDPGLGLRLIYFSYDVKMKEKGDIPEGYSVSREKKERFSLILESASTNQTSMYLCASSSVRLPYEQYFGPGTRLTVT.